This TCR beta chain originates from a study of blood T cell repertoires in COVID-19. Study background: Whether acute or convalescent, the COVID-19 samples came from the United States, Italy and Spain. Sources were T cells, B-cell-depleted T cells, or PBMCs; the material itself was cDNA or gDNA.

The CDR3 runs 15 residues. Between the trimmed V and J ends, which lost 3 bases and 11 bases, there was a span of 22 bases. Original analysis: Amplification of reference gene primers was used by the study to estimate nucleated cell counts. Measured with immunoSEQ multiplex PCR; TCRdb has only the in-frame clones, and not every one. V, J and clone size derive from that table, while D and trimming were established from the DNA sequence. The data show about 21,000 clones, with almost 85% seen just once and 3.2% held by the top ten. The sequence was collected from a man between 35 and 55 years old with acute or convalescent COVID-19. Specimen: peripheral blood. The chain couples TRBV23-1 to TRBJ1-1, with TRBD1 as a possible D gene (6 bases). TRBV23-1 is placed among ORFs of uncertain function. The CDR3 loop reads CASSHCASGGVGAFF. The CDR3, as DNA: TGCGCCAGCAGTCATTGCGCGTCGGGGGGCGTAGGGGCTTTCTTT.